The next 32 T cell receptor beta chains were all read from a single sample in a study of technical replicates of blood from a handful of donors. Here immunoSEQ multiplex PCR was the method, and the copy in TCRdb shows in-frame clones only, minus some. The table lists 81,000 or so clones, about 96% of them singletons, with about 0.2% in the top ten. Sequenced input: T cells isolated from PBMCs. The receptor source for this set is a human donor in good health.

The chain recombines TRBV29-1 with TRBJ2-7; the match to TRBD1 covers 7 bases. Trimming removed 0 bases from V and 1 base from J; junction bases left unmatched: 6. Germline assignment: CDR1 SQVTM and CDR2 ANQGSEA. The CDR3 totals 15 residues. Written as DNA, the CDR3 is TGCAGCGTTGAAGATGTTGGGGACAGTTCCTACGAGCAGTACTTC. Translating it yields CSVEDVGDSSYEQYF.

The gene calls are TRBV7-6 and TRBJ1-2, with 9 positions matching TRBD1. This CDR3 is built from 14 residues. Germline CDR1 is SGHVS and CDR2 is FNYEAQ. V trimming: 5 bases; J trimming: 5 bases; junction bases outside the gene matches: 6. CDR3 bases: TGTGCCAGCAGCCCGGGACAGGGAGGATATGGCTACACCTTC. Protein sequence: CASSPGQGGYGYTF.

This clone was detected a few times. The rearrangement uses TRBV30 and TRBJ1-5, with D tentatively TRBD1 (5 bases). V lost 3 bases and J 5 bases, leaving 11 bases between the germline ends. There are 13 residues in the CDR3. The germline gives CDR1 GTSNPN, CDR2 SVGIG (reference sequence). The CDR3 protein is CAWRGGGHQPQHF. CDR3 DNA sequence: TGTGCCTGGAGGGGGGGAGGACATCAGCCCCAGCATTTT.

The table lists this clone with a count of one. The chain recombines TRBV7-8 with TRBJ2-1; no clear D. The CDR3 is 13 amino acids. Germline V gene lookup returns CDR1 SGHVS and CDR2 FQNEAQ. Trimming took 5 bases from V and 0 from J, leaving 5 bases between them. The CDR3 coding sequence is TGTGCCAGCAGCGTCTTCTCCTACAATGAGCAGTTCTTC. This codes for CASSVFSYNEQFF.

Only one count was recorded for this clone. This chain uses TRBV9 with TRBJ2-5; 10 nucleotides line up with TRBD2. Germline CDR1 SGDLS, CDR2 YYNGEE. CDR3 length equals 17 residues. V lost 0 bases to trimming and J lost 5 bases; unmatched junction nucleotides: 10. This chain's CDR3 is CASSVAPTSGAGETQYF. DNA for the CDR3: TGTGCCAGCAGCGTAGCTCCAACTAGCGGGGCCGGCGAGACCCAGTACTTC.

The chain combines TRBV5-1 with TRBJ2-1; 8 bases are a match to TRBD2. J lost 7 bases, V lost 0 bases, and 9 bases had no gene match. The CDR3 runs to 16 residues. The germline V gene has CDR1 SGHRS and CDR2 YFSETQ. The CDR3 reads CASSLVSSGRGNEQFF. The CDR3 DNA reads as TGCGCCAGCAGCTTGGTTTCCAGCGGGAGAGGGAATGAGCAGTTCTTC. Based on the CDR3 plus reference TRBV5-1 and TRBJ2-1, the full variable domain is KAGVTQTPRYLIKTRGQQVTLSCSPISGHRSVSWYQQTPGQGLQFLFEYFSETQRNKGNFPGRFSGRQFSNSRSEMNVSTLELGDSALYLCASSLVSSGRGNEQFFGPGTRLTVL.

The genes are TRBV28 and TRBJ2-7, with 7 bases identical to TRBD1. The ends lost 4 bases at V and 3 bases at J; junction bases unmatched: 6. Germline values: CDR1 MDHEN, CDR2 SYDVKM. This CDR3 has 14 residues. CDR3: CASSSRDSIYEQYF. The CDR3 coding sequence is TGTGCCAGCAGTTCCCGGGACAGCATCTACGAGCAGTACTTC.

The V call is TRBV28, the J call TRBJ2-1; 10 bases are shared with TRBD1. The germline gives CDR1 MDHEN, CDR2 SYDVKM. The J segment lost 0 bases and the V segment lost 6 bases, leaving 8 bases of the junction unmatched. CDR3 length: 17 residues. In DNA, the CDR3 is TGTGCCAGCAGGACAGGGGGCATGGTGAGCTCCTACAATGAGCAGTTCTTC. As protein: CASRTGGMVSSYNEQFF.

This chain uses TRBV5-1 with TRBJ1-4; 9 bases line up with TRBD1. This CDR3 has 13 residues. J gave up 8 bases and V 4 bases, and 3 bases lay outside the gene matches. CDR1 and CDR2 (germline): SGHRS, YFSETQ. CDR3 sequence (DNA): TGCGCCAGCAGCGGGGACAGGGCAGAAAAACTGTTTTTT. Its translation is CASSGDRAEKLFF.

The chain employs TRBV19 and TRBJ1-2, with a possible D match to TRBD1 (5 bases). The V and J ends lost 8 bases and 0 bases respectively, with 13 bases between them. Germline assignment: CDR1 LNHDA and CDR2 SQIVND (reference sequence). The length of the CDR3 is 14 residues. CDR3 sequence (DNA): TGTGCCAGTGTAGACAGTGGGGCTAACTATGGCTACACCTTC. The encoded protein is CASVDSGANYGYTF.

The chain has TRBV28 and TRBJ1-3, with D tentatively TRBD1 (6 bases). This CDR3 has 17 amino acids. V dropped 4 bases and J dropped 0 bases, with 16 bases sitting between them. CDR1 and CDR2 from the germline V gene are MDHEN and SYDVKM. The chain's CDR3 is CASSSLGGAGSGNTIYF. For the CDR3, the DNA is TGTGCCAGCAGTTCCTTGGGGGGGGCAGGCTCTGGAAACACCATATATTTT.

The chain joins TRBV5-1 to TRBJ2-2; possible D gene TRBD1, 5 bases. The V and J ends lost 0 bases and 4 bases respectively, with 7 bases between them. The CDR3 sequence is 14 residues long. Per germline, CDR1 SGHRS and CDR2 YFSETQ. In DNA, the CDR3 is TGCGCCAGCAGCTTGGAGACAGTCACCGGGGAGCTGTTTTTT. As protein: CASSLETVTGELFF.

This clone was observed once. The chain recombines TRBV11-3 with TRBJ1-1; 8 nucleotides line up with TRBD1. The CDR3 has 15 residues. From germline, CDR1 is SGHNT and CDR2 YENEEA. V was pared by 4 bases and J by 4 bases, with 8 bases of the junction left unmatched. CDR3 nucleotide sequence: TGTGCCAGCAGCTCCGGGACAGGCAACGGCACTGAAGCTTTCTTT. This codes for CASSSGTGNGTEAFF.

CDR3 in DNA: TGTGCCAGCAGCGTAGGGGCCAAAGCTAACTATGGCTACACCTTC. Translation: CASSVGAKANYGYTF. V and J are TRBV9 and TRBJ1-2, with no clear D. CDR1 and CDR2 from the germline V gene are SGDLS and YYNGEE. Deletions cut 0 bases from V and 0 bases from J, with 9 bases between. The CDR3 has 15 amino acids.

This chain connects TRBV4-1 to TRBJ2-1; 8 bases map to TRBD2. The CDR3 has 15 residues. Germline CDR1 and CDR2: MGHRA and YSYEKL. Trimming removed 2 bases from V and 6 bases from J; junction bases left unmatched: 6. CDR3 sequence: CASSQPRGGANEQFF. The CDR3 DNA reads TGCGCCAGCAGCCAACCCCGGGGGGGGGCCAATGAGCAGTTCTTC.

The chain carries TRBV7-2 and TRBJ2-5, with 10 bases lining up with TRBD1. The V gene end was trimmed by 5 bases and the J gene end by 4 bases; junction bases not matched to a gene: 10. CDR1 and CDR2 from the germline V gene are SGHTA and FQGNSA. The CDR3 loop spans 16 amino acids. The CDR3 DNA follows: TGTGCCAGCAGCCCCTGGACAGGGGGTGAGGGAGAGACCCAGTACTTC. It codes for CASSPWTGGEGETQYF.

The V gene is TRBV18, the J gene TRBJ2-5; maybe TRBD2 (5 bases). The CDR3 length is 13 residues. Trimming stripped 2 bases from V and 2 bases from J, with 6 bases between. Germline CDR1 reads KGHSH; CDR2 reads LQKENI. CDR3 sequence (DNA): TGTGCCAGCTCACCAGGCGGGCAAGAGACCCAGTACTTC. This gives the protein CASSPGGQETQYF.

A single count supports this clone. The chain is built from TRBV6-1 and TRBJ2-5; D remains ambiguous. Germline CDR1 MNHNS, CDR2 SASEGT. The V and J ends lost 4 bases and 7 bases respectively, with 19 bases between them. There are 15 residues in the CDR3. CDR3 sequence reads: CASSGAYVTSGTQYF. DNA for the CDR3: TGTGCCAGCAGTGGTGCCTACGTCACCTCAGGGACCCAGTACTTC.

The rearrangement links TRBV20-1 to TRBJ2-4, with TRBD2 matching over 7 bases. CDR3 length equals 11 residues. Per the germline V gene, CDR1 is DFQATT and CDR2 is SNEGSKA (reference sequence). Unmatched junction bases numbered 6, after V lost 5 bases and J lost 11 bases. The chain's CDR3 is CSAHTGGVQYF. DNA of the CDR3: TGCAGTGCTCACACTGGGGGGGTTCAGTACTTC.

The chain uses TRBV10-2 and TRBJ2-7; TRBD1 might be the D (5 bases). Germline V gene data show CDR1 as WSHSY and CDR2 as SAAADI. This CDR3 comprises 16 residues. Trimming shortened V by 11 bases and J by 5 bases, and 28 bases separated the two germline ends. The CDR3 DNA reads TGCGCCCCGCCCCCAGGGCTAGTTCCCCACGTGGACGAGCAGTACTTC. Residues: CAPPPGLVPHVDEQYF.

Written as DNA, the CDR3 is TGTGCCAGCAGCGCGAGGACTAGACCCGGGGAGCTGTTTTTT. Amino acid sequence: CASSARTRPGELFF. The chain uses TRBV9 and TRBJ2-2; 7 bases fit TRBD2. CDR3 length: 14 amino acids. The germline CDR1 and CDR2 sequences are SGDLS and YYNGEE. V trimming: 3 bases; J trimming: 6 bases; junction bases outside the gene matches: 5.

The V gene is TRBV12-5, the J gene TRBJ2-3, with 7 positions matching TRBD2. Per the germline V gene, CDR1 is LGHNT and CDR2 is FRNRAP. The CDR3 totals 18 residues. V lost 0 bases, J lost 2 bases, and 11 bases stayed unmatched. CDR3 residues: CASGLVRSGTTFTDTQYF. CDR3 sequence (DNA): TGTGCTAGTGGTTTGGTACGGTCCGGGACTACATTCACAGATACGCAGTATTTT.

The V and J genes are TRBV13 and TRBJ1-6, with TRBD1 identical over 7 bases. Trimming removed 4 bases from V and 9 bases from J; junction bases left unmatched: 15. The CDR3 covers 17 residues. CDR1 is PRHDT, CDR2 FYEKMQ, per germline (reference sequence). CDR3 loop: CASSSLGNTGEVSPLHF. For the CDR3, the DNA is TGTGCCAGCAGCTCCCTAGGGAATACAGGGGAAGTTTCACCCCTCCACTTT.

The chain joins TRBV7-2 to TRBJ2-1, with TRBD2 matching over 11 bases. CDR1 and CDR2 (germline): SGHTA, FQGNSA. This CDR3 contains 16 residues. V lost 5 bases to trimming and J lost 8 bases; unmatched junction nucleotides: 11. CDR3 DNA sequence: TGTGCCAGCAGCCTAATAGCGGGAGGGCCGGGCGATGAGCAGTTCTTC. Protein: CASSLIAGGPGDEQFF.

The chain joins TRBV25-1 to TRBJ1-5; maybe TRBD1 (5 bases). The CDR3 is 15 residues long. With 8 bases removed from V and 2 bases from J, the gap between germline ends came to 16 bases. Germline CDR1 is MGHDK and CDR2 is SYGVNS. The DNA of the CDR3 is TGTGCCAGCCAATCGATCGGGGGTGGCAATCAGCCCCAGCATTTT. It encodes CASQSIGGGNQPQHF.

The chain links TRBV6-4 to TRBJ2-2; D gene ambiguous. Per the germline V gene, CDR1 is MRHNA and CDR2 is SNTAGT. CDR3 length: 14 amino acids. V shed 2 bases and J shed 3 bases, with 7 bases lying between them. The DNA for the CDR3 is TGTGCCAGCAGTGACGGCAGGCACACCGGGGAGCTGTTTTTT. Its translation: CASSDGRHTGELFF.

J is TRBJ2-3 and V is TRBV5-1; TRBD1 agrees at 7 bases. The V and J ends lost 0 bases and 4 bases, in that order; junction bases with no gene match: 2. The CDR3 sequence is 14 residues long. Germline loops: CDR1 SGHRS, CDR2 YFSETQ. CDR3 residues: CASSLEGGPDTQYF. The CDR3 region has the DNA TGCGCCAGCAGCTTGGAAGGGGGCCCAGATACGCAGTATTTT.

This clone was found once. CDR3 nucleotides: TGTGCCAGCAGGAACAATAGCGGGAGGCCCGCTACCTACAATGAGCAGTTCTTC. Translation gives CASRNNSGRPATYNEQFF. V usage is TRBV6-8 and J usage is TRBJ2-1, with TRBD2 matching over 10 bases. Trimming at V came to 6 bases and at J to 2 bases, leaving 13 bases not matched to a gene. The CDR3 extends over 18 amino acids. Germline CDR1 is MNHGY and CDR2 is SAAAGT.

The chain combines TRBV30 with TRBJ1-1; D possibly corresponds to TRBD1 (6 bases). Trimming pared 5 bases from V and 0 bases from J, leaving 10 bases between. This CDR3 region has 13 residues. Germline CDR1 is GTSNPN and CDR2 is SVGIG (reference sequence). The CDR3 protein is CAWQTGLNTEAFF. The CDR3, as DNA: TGTGCCTGGCAAACAGGGTTGAACACTGAAGCTTTCTTT.

The rearrangement uses TRBV5-1 and TRBJ2-5; TRBD1 matches at 8 bases. The junction had 4 bases not matched to a gene; V was cut back by 0 bases and J by 3 bases. The CDR3 length is 15 residues. Looked up from germline, CDR1 is SGHRS and CDR2 is YFSETQ. The CDR3 is CASSLGGTGEETQYF. The DNA of the CDR3 is TGCGCCAGCAGCTTGGGAGGGACAGGAGAAGAGACCCAGTACTTC.

This chain links TRBV7-8 with TRBJ2-7; D possibly corresponds to TRBD2 (5 bases). The CDR3 has 15 amino acids. The V end was cut by 0 bases, the J end by 3 bases, with 12 bases between. Germline values: CDR1 SGHVS, CDR2 FQNEAQ. CDR3 region: CASSLAYLASYEQYF. The CDR3 bases are TGTGCCAGCAGCTTAGCGTATCTAGCTAGCTACGAGCAGTACTTC.

The chain has TRBV2 and TRBJ2-5; D uncertain. This CDR3 is 13 amino acids long. The V gene's germline CDR1 is SNHLY and CDR2 FYNNEI. V shed 6 bases and J shed 5 bases, with 13 bases lying between them. The chain's CDR3 is CASSPSEVETQYF. CDR3 nucleotides: TGTGCCAGCAGCCCCTCTGAGGTGGAGACCCAGTACTTC. Together with reference TRBV2 and TRBJ2-5, the CDR3 gives the full variable domain: EPEVTQTPSHQVTQMGQEVILRCVPISNHLYFYWYRQILGQKVEFLVSFYNNEISEKSEIFDDQFSVERPDGSNFTLKIRSTKLEDSAMYFCASSPSEVETQYFGPGTRLLVL.